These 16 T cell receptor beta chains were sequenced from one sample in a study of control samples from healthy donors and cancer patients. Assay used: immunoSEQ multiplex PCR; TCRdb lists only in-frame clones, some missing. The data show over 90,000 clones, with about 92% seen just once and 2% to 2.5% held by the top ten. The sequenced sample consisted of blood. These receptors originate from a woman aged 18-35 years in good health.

This chain's CDR3 is CATSTTAGSGWSQYF. The CDR3, as DNA: TGTGCCACCAGCACGACCGCGGGATCTGGGTGGTCCCAGTACTTC. The chain carries TRBV15 and TRBJ2-5; possible D gene TRBD2, 6 bases. CDR1 and CDR2 (germline): LNHNV, YYDKDF (reference sequence). The CDR3 is 15 amino acids. V dropped 4 bases and J dropped 9 bases, with 21 bases sitting between them. Complete variable domain (other parts from reference TRBV15 and TRBJ2-5): DAMVIQNPRYQVTQFGKPVTLSCSQTLNHNVMYWYQQKSSQAPKLLFHYYDKDFNNEADTPDNFQSRRPNTSFCFLDIRSPGLGDTAMYLCATSTTAGSGWSQYFGPGTRLLVL.

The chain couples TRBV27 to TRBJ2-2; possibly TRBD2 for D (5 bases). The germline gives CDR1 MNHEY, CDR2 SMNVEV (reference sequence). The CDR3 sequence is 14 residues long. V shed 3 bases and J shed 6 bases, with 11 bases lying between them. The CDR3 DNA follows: TGTGCCAGCAGTTTTTCGGGGTCGGCCGGGGAGCTGTTTTTT. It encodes CASSFSGSAGELFF.

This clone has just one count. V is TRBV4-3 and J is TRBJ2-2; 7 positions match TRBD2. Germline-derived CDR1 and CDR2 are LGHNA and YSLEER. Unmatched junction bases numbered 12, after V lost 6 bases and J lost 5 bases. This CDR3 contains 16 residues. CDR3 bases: TGCGCCAGCAGTCCCGCGTTGCAGGGAGGGACCGGGGAGCTGTTTTTT. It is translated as CASSPALQGGTGELFF.

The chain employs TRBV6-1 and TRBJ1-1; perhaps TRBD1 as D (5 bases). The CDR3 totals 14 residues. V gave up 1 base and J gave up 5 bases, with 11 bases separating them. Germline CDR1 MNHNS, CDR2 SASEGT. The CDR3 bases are TGTGCCAGCAGTGAAGTTCGGGGGTGGACTGAAGCTTTCTTT. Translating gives CASSEVRGWTEAFF.

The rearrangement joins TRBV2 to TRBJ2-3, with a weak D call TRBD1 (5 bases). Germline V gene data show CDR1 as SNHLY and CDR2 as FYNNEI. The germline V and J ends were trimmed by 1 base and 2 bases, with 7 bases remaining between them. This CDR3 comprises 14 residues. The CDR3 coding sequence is TGTGCCAGCAGTGAAGACAGGTACACAGATACGCAGTATTTT. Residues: CASSEDRYTDTQYF.

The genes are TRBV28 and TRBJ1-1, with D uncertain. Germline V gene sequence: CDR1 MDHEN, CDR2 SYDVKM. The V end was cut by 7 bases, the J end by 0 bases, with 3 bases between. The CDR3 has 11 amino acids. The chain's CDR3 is CASMMNTEAFF. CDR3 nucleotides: TGTGCCAGCATGATGAACACTGAAGCTTTCTTT.

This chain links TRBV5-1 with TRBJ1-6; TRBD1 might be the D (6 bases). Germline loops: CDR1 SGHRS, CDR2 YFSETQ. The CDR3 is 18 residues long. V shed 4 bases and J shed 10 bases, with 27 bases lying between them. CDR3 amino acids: CASSPGAGGPLLGSPLHF. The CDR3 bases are TGCGCCAGCAGCCCCGGTGCCGGGGGCCCTCTTTTAGGATCACCCCTCCACTTT.

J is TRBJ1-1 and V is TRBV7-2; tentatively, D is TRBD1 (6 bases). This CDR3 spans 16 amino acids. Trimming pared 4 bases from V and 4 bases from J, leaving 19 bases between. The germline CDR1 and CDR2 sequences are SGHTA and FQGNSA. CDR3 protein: CASSWWGAGTGTEAFF. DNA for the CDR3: TGTGCCAGCAGCTGGTGGGGGGCAGGGACGGGCACTGAAGCTTTCTTT.

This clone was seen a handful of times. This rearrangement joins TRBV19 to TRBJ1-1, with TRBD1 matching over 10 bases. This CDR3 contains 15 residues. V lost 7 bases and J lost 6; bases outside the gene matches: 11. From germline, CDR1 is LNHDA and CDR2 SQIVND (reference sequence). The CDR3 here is CASKQPGQGLSEAFF. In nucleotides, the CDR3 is TGTGCCAGTAAGCAACCGGGACAGGGGTTGTCTGAAGCTTTCTTT.

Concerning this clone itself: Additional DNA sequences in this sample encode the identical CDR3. CDR3 protein: CASSPRPSNSPLHF. In DNA, the CDR3 is TGTGCCAGCAGTCCCCGGCCGTCTAATTCACCCCTCCACTTT. V and J are TRBV27 and TRBJ1-6; D remains ambiguous. V was trimmed by 5 bases and J by 6 bases, leaving 11 bases between them. This CDR3 contains 14 residues. The germline gives CDR1 MNHEY, CDR2 SMNVEV (reference sequence).

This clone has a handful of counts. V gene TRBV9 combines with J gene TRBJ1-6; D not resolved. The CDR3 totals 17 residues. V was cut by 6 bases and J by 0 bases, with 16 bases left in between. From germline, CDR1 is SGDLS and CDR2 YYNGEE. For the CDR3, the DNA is TGTGCCAGCACCCGTAGCGGGCTTAGCTCCTATAATTCACCCCTCCACTTT. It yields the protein CASTRSGLSSYNSPLHF.

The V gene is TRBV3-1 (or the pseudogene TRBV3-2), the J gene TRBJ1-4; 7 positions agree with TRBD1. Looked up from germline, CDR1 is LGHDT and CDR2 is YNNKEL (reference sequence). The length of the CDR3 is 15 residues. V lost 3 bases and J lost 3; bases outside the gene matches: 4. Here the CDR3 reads CASSHRQGSNEKLFF. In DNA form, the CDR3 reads TGTGCCAGCAGCCACAGACAGGGATCTAATGAAAAACTGTTTTTT.

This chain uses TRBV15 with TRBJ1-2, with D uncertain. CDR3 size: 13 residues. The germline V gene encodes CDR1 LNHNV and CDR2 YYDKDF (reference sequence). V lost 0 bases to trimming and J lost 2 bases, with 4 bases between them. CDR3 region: CATSRDRNYGYTF. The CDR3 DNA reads TGTGCCACCAGCAGAGACAGGAACTATGGCTACACCTTC.

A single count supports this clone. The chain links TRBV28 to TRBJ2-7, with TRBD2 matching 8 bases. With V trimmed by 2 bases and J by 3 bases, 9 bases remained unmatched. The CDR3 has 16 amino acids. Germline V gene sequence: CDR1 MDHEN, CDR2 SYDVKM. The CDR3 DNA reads TGTGCCAGCAGTTTAGTGACGGGAGGGATCCTCTACGAGCAGTACTTC. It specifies CASSLVTGGILYEQYF.

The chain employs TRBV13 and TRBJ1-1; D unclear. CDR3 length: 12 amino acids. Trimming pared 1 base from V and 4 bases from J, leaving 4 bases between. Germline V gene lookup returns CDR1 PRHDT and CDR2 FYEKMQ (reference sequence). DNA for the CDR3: TGTGCCAGCAGCTTAGTAGTCACTGAAGCTTTCTTT. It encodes CASSLVVTEAFF. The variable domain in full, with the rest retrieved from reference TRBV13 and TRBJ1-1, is AAGVIQSPRHLIKEKRETATLKCYPIPRHDTVYWYQQGPGQDPQFLISFYEKMQSDKGSIPDRFSAQQFSDYHSELNMSSLELGDSALYFCASSLVVTEAFFGQGTRLTVV.

CDR3 residues: CASSKLNTEAFF. DNA for the CDR3: TGTGCCAGCAGCAAGCTTAACACTGAAGCTTTCTTT. The chain recombines TRBV7-9 with TRBJ1-1; D is uncertain. Germline V gene data show CDR1 as SEHNR and CDR2 as FQNEAQ (reference sequence). V lost 5 bases to trimming and J lost 2 bases, with 6 bases between them. The CDR3 loop spans 12 amino acids.